The present entry profiles one T cell receptor (beta chain) with its context. This clone was observed a handful of times. There is no known antigen for this receptor. No base quality values were provided; no much bigger clone lies one nucleotide off. The data originate from a study of beta chain features in type 1 diabetes (dated by TCRdb to between 2017 and 2018). For the wider study: Mean age, gender distribution, total cell number and subset yield were not different between patients and healthy donors. Across all samples, roughly 110,000,000 sorted cells were examined, and cell number per subset correlated strongly with RNA yield. In the study, recently diagnosed type 1 diabetes patients and matched healthy donors were compared on the TCRB repertoires of their sorted circulating CD4+ T cell subsets. Whereas all 30 or so donors provided naive and central memory subsets, regulatory and stem cell-like memory subsets were isolated from just 8 patients and roughly eight healthy donors. Overall results and qualifications from the work: Naive, central memory and regulatory TCRB repertoires appeared to be more alike among patients than among healthy donors. At VDJ recombination sites, patients with type 1 diabetes made fewer insertions and deleted more nucleotides, a pattern implying thymic rearrangement abnormalities. PCR might favor shorter templates, but patient and control samples were amplified and corrected together, so any skew would affect both groups equally. Because cDNA was sequenced instead of genomic DNA, activated cells with high expression could be over-represented, although the groups did not differ in activation or CD3 levels. Because small numbers of individuals were included in the HLA sub-analyses, any influence of HLA type on TCRB rearrangement was left unresolved. In all four CD4+ subsets, TCRB CDR3 length was moderately but significantly shorter in type 1 diabetes patients.

A single peripheral blood draw of approximately 120 mL on average was collected from each donor into heparinised tubes. A BD FACSAria II was used to sort naive, central memory, regulatory and stem cell-like memory CD4+ T cells with a panel that included CD45RO, CCR7, CD25, CD127, CD95 and CD27. A purity above 95% was achieved for all sorted populations. PBMCs were separated immediately by Lymphoprep density gradient centrifugation and were stained directly, without being cultured. Samples were stained and sorted in pairs, with one healthy donor and one patient per experiment, so that batch effects were minimized. The High Capacity cDNA Reverse Transcription Kit was used to reverse transcribe all of the isolated RNA, meaning that expressed TCRB transcripts were what got sequenced. Deep immunoSEQ sequencing was applied to naive, central memory and regulatory T cell samples, giving an average of around 4 million total reads per sample. Sorted cells were lysed in RLT buffer and RNA was extracted with DNase-treated RNeasy Micro or Mini kits, depending on cell number. Each cell subset was processed on its own to prevent cross-contamination, while patient and healthy donor samples were processed together. Using the immunoSEQ multiplex PCR, TCRB sequences were amplified from cDNA into 87-bp fragments spanning the CDR3 region. Sequencing of the amplicons was performed on the Illumina HiSeq platform. Per the source publication's procedure: PCR bias was computationally corrected using synthetic template baselines, reads within Hamming distance 2 were collapsed, and singletons that could not be merged were discarded. Reads were aligned against IMGT to assign V, D and J genes, CDR3 length and insertions or deletions at six rearrangement sites. Within each subset, clonotype counts were normalized to the number of sorted cells before true diversity and Gini coefficients were calculated with the tcR R package. Repertoire sharing was quantified using the overlap coefficient calculated on TCRB nucleotide sequences. TCRdb holds this immuneACCESS table with in-frame rearrangements only. Some clones are missing; in checked studies, unresolved V genes explain under half, and the rest has no known cause. V and J calls and clone size are as listed in that table; D and trimming were resolved from the DNA. This sample has about 180,000 clones in its table, and about 13% of those were observed once. Roughly 0.6% of the sample rests with the top ten.

This receptor was taken from a woman aged 18-29 years in good health. Sequences were obtained from central memory CD4+ T cells from blood.

The CDR3 corresponds to CAIRIGQGDGYTF. The base sequence is TGTGCCATCCGAATCGGACAGGGGGATGGCTACACCTTC. Recombination joined TRBV10-3 with TRBJ1-2, with 10 bases matching TRBD1. Trimmed from V: 8 bases; trimmed from J: 6 bases; junction bases lacking a gene match: 6. CDR1 and CDR2 are read off the germline V gene as ENHRY and SYGVKD. From cysteine to phenylalanine, the CDR3 is 13 amino acids long. The read is trimmed to its CDR3 DNA, 39 bases read in frame from base 1.